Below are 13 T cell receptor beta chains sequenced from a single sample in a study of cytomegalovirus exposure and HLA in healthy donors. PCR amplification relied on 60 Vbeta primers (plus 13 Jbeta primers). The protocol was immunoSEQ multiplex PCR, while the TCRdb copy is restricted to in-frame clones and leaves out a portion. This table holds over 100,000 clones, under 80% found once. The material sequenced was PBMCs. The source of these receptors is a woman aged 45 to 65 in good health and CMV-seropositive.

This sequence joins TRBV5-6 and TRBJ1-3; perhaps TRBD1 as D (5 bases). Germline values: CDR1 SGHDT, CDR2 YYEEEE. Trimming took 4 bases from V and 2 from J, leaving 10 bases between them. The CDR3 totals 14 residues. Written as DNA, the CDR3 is TGTGCCAGCAGCCCGGGGGGGGCTGGAAACACCATATATTTT. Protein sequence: CASSPGGAGNTIYF.

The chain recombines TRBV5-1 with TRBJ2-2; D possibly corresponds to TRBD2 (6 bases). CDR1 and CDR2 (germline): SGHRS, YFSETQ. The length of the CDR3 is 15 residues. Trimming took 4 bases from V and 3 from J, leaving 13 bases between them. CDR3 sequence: CASSRRGLDTGELFF. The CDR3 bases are TGCGCCAGCAGCCGGAGGGGATTAGACACCGGGGAGCTGTTTTTT.

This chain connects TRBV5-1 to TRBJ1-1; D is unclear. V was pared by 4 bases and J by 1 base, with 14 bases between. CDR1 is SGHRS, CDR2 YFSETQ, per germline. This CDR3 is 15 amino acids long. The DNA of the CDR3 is TGCGCCAGCAGCACCGGCCCGGGTGCGAACACTGAAGCTTTCTTT. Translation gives CASSTGPGANTEAFF.

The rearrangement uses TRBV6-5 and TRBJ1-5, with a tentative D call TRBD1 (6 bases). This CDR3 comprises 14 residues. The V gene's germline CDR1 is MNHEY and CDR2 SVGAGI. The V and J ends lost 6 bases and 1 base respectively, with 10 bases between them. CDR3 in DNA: TGTGCCAGCAGCCCGGACAGCAGCAATCAGCCCCAGCATTTT. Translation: CASSPDSSNQPQHF.

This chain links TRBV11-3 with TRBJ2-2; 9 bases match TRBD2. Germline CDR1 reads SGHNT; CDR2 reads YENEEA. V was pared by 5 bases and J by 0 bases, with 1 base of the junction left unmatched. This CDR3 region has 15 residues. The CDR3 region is CASSPSGANTGELFF. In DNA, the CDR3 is TGTGCCAGCAGCCCTAGCGGGGCGAACACCGGGGAGCTGTTTTTT.

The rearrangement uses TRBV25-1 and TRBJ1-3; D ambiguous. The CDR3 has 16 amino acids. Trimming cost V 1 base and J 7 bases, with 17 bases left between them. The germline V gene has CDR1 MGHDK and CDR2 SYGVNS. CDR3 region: CASSELGRALGNTIYF. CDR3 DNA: TGTGCCAGCAGTGAATTAGGGAGGGCTCTTGGGAACACCATATATTTT.

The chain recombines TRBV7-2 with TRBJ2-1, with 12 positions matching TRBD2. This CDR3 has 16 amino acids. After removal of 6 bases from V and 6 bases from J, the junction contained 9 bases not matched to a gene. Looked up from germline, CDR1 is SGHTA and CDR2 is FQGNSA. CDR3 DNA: TGTGCCAGCAGTTGGACTAGCGGGATCTCACCCAATGAGCAGTTCTTC. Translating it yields CASSWTSGISPNEQFF.

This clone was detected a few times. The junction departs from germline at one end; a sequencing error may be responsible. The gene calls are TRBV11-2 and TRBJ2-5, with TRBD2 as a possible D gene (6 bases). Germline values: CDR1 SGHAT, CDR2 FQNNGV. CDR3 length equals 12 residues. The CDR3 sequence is CASRLAAGTQYF. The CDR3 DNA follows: TGTGCCAGCAGATTAGCGGCGGGGACCCAGTACTTC.

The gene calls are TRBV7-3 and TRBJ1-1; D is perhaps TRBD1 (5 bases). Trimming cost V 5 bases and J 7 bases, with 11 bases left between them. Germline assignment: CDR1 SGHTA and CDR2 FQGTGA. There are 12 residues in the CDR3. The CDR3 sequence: CASSPGGSEAFF. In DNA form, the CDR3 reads TGTGCCAGCAGCCCGGGGGGGAGTGAAGCTTTCTTT.

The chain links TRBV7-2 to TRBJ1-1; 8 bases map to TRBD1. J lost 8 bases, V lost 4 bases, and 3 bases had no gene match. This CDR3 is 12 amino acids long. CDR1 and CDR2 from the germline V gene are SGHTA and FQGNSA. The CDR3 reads CASSSRGLEAFF. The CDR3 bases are TGTGCCAGCAGCTCCAGGGGGCTCGAAGCTTTCTTT.

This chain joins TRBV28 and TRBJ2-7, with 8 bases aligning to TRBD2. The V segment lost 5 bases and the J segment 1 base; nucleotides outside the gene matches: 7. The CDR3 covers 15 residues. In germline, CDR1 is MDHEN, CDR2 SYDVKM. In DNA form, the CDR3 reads TGTGCCAGCAGTACCTCGGGGGGGGCGTCCTACGAGCAGTACTTC. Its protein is CASSTSGGASYEQYF.

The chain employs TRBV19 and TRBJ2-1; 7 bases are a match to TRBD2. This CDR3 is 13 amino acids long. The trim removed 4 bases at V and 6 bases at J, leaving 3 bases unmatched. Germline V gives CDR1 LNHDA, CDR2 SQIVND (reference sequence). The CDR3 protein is CASSRASGNEQFF. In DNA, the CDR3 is TGTGCCAGTAGTAGGGCTAGCGGCAATGAGCAGTTCTTC.

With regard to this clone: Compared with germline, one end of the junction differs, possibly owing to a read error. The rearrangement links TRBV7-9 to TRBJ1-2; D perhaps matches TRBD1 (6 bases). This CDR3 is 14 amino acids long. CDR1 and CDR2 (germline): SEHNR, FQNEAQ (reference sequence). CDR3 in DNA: TGTTCCAGCAGCTTAGGGAGACAGGAACATGGCTACACCTTC. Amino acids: CSSSLGRQEHGYTF.